This TCR beta chain stems from a study of cytomegalovirus exposure and HLA in healthy donors. With 2 bases clipped from V and 5 bases from J, the junction kept 3 bases outside the gene matches. Germline CDR1 reads SGHRS; CDR2 reads YFSETQ. The CDR3 contains 14 residues. Among the donors, all were healthy bone marrow donors. The PCR made use of 60 Vbeta and 13 Jbeta primers. Some clones are missing from TCRdb's copy, which holds only in-frame ones; the method was immunoSEQ multiplex PCR. This table lists approximately 93,000 clones. This clonotype originated in a woman aged 25 to 39 in good health and CMV-seronegative. What was sequenced was PBMCs. The chain carries TRBV5-1 and TRBJ1-4; TRBD1 matches 7 bases. CDR3 sequence (DNA): TGCGCCAGCAGCTTCACAGGGGCCAATGAAAAACTGTTTTTT. This encodes CASSFTGANEKLFF.